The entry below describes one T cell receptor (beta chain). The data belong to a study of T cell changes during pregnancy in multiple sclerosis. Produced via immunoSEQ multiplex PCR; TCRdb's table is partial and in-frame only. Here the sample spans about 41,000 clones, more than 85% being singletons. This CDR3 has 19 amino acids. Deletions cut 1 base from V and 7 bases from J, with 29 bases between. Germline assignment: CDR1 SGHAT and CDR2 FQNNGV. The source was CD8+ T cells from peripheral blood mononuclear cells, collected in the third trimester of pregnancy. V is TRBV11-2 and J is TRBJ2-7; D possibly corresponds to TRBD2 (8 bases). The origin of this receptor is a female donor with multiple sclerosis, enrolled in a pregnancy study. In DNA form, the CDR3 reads TGTGCCAGCAGCTTAGGCCCCACAGGGGACGGGACTAGGAGTCGGGAGCAGTACTTC. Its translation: CASSLGPTGDGTRSREQYF.